The present T cell receptor beta chain was sequenced within a study of blood T cell repertoires in COVID-19. Across the study: Some COVID-19 samples were acute and others convalescent; all came from the United States, Italy and Spain.

The data were produced by immunoSEQ multiplex PCR, yet TCRdb's version contains in-frame clones alone and is incomplete. The table has about 170,000 clones, approximately 85% seen once; the top ten hold less than 9%. V was pared by 3 bases and J by 8 bases, with 11 bases between. Germline V gene sequence: CDR1 LGHDT, CDR2 YNNKEL (reference sequence). The CDR3 runs 13 residues. The chain couples TRBV3-1 (or the pseudogene TRBV3-2) to TRBJ1-3; D unclear. The receptor's source is a middle-aged man who had recovered from COVID-19. Sequencing input: peripheral blood. The DNA for the CDR3 is TGTGCCAGCAGCCAGGAGGGTGCGGACACCATATATTTT. Its protein product is CASSQEGADTIYF.